A selection of T cell receptor beta chains follows, all from one sample in a study of control samples from healthy donors and cancer patients. Sequenced by immunoSEQ multiplex PCR; TCRdb stores in-frame clones only, minus some. The sample gives about 170,000 clones, 70% to 90% of which show up once; around 12% is in the top ten. Material for sequencing was blood. The source is a man aged 25-45 years in good health. Both conserved end residues are part of each CDR3. Fields, in order: V gene, CDR3 length, J gene, clone size, D gene, CDR3 DNA, CDR3 protein. The D gene is left open where the match is weak. Clone size appears in some rows only: once, few, many, or a class for an expanded clone.

TRBV29-1	13	TRBJ2-1	-	-	TGCAGCGTTTGGACTCTCTCGGGAAATGAGCAGTTCTTC	CSVWTLSGNEQFF
TRBV29-1	16	TRBJ2-7	-	TRBD2	TGCAGCGTTGAATCCGGGACTAGCGGGATCACCTACGAGCAGTACTTC	CSVESGTSGITYEQYF
TRBV27	15	TRBJ1-4	-	-	TGTGCCAGCAGTGTGGACGCAATCACCCCTGAAAAACTGTTTTTT	CASSVDAITPEKLFF
TRBV11-2	14	TRBJ2-7	-	-	TGTGCCAGCACCCAAGTCCACAACCCCTACGAGCAGTACTTC	CASTQVHNPYEQYF
TRBV29-1	14	TRBJ2-7	-	TRBD1	TGCAGCGTTGTCTGGCAGGGGGTCTCCTACGAGCAGTACTTC	CSVVWQGVSYEQYF
TRBV5-8	16	TRBJ2-5	-	TRBD2	TGTGCCAGCAGCTTGGGAACTAGCGCGGGACAAGAGACCCAGTACTTC	CASSLGTSAGQETQYF
TRBV24-1	13	TRBJ2-7	-	-	TGTGCCACCAGTGCTGGAGGACCCTACGAGCAGTACTTC	CATSAGGPYEQYF
TRBV18	14	TRBJ1-4	-	-	TGTGCCAGCTCGGACGGACACGATAATGAAAAACTGTTTTTT	CASSDGHDNEKLFF
TRBV25-1	13	TRBJ1-6	-	-	TGTGCCAGCAGTGAATTGGAGAGTTCACCCCTCCACTTT	CASSELESSPLHF
TRBV9	16	TRBJ1-1	-	-	TGTGCCAGCAGCGTAGACCCCTTGGGGTTGGGCACTGAAGCTTTCTTT	CASSVDPLGLGTEAFF
TRBV4-2	15	TRBJ1-6	-	-	TGTGCCAGCAGCCAAGACCAGGCGGGTTATTCACCCCTCCACTTT	CASSQDQAGYSPLHF
TRBV4-1	16	TRBJ1-2	few	TRBD1	TGCGCCAGCTACGCTATACCGGGACAGGGGAACTATGGCTACACCTTC	CASYAIPGQGNYGYTF
TRBV3-1/TRBV3-2	13	TRBJ1-1	once	TRBD1	TGTGCCAGCAGCCTATTCCGGGACAGTGAAGCTTTCTTT	CASSLFRDSEAFF
TRBV3-1/TRBV3-2	16	TRBJ1-3	-	-	TGTGCCAGCAGCCGGTTTTTCGAGGCACAGGGAAACACCATATATTTT	CASSRFFEAQGNTIYF
TRBV27	14	TRBJ2-1	once	TRBD2	TGTGCCAGCACAAGGACTAGCGGGACTTATGAGCAGTTCTTC	CASTRTSGTYEQFF
TRBV29-1	13	TRBJ2-1	-	-	TGCAGCGCCGAGCCCAGCTCCTACAATGAGCAGTTCTTC	CSAEPSSYNEQFF
TRBV6-6	14	TRBJ1-2	few	-	TGTGCCAGCAGTTACGCAGGGGACGGCGTGGGCTACACCTTC	CASSYAGDGVGYTF
TRBV28	14	TRBJ2-7	-	-	TGTGCCAGCAGCCCCGGGGGTCAACCCTACGAGCAGTACTTC	CASSPGGQPYEQYF
TRBV7-8	14	TRBJ2-1	-	TRBD2	TGTGCCAGCAGCTTATCTAGCGGAGTGAATGAGCAGTTCTTC	CASSLSSGVNEQFF
TRBV6-5	16	TRBJ2-7	-	-	TGTGCCAGCAGTTACTCGATAGGAGGGGCCACCTACGAGCAGTACTTC	CASSYSIGGATYEQYF
TRBV5-6	15	TRBJ2-3	-	-	TGTGCCAGCAGCTTAGGGCTAGGATTAGGAGATACGCAGTATTTT	CASSLGLGLGDTQYF
TRBV7-8	15	TRBJ1-5	once	-	TGTGCCAGCAGCCCCTACAGGGTTAGCAATCAGCCCCAGCATTTT	CASSPYRVSNQPQHF
TRBV25-1	14	TRBJ1-2	-	TRBD1	TGTGCCAGCAGTGGTAGGACAGGGGGAGCGGGCTACACCTTC	CASSGRTGGAGYTF
TRBV19	15	TRBJ1-1	-	-	TGTGCCAGTAGTATAGTGGGGGTGGAGAACACTGAAGCTTTCTTT	CASSIVGVENTEAFF
TRBV5-1	16	TRBJ1-2	-	TRBD1	TGCGCCAGCAGCTTGAACAGGCAGGAGGGGGCAGGTGGCTACACCTTC	CASSLNRQEGAGGYTF
TRBV19	15	TRBJ1-6	-	TRBD1	TGTGCCAGTAGGACAGGGACAGGGGGGAATTCACCCCTCCACTTT	CASRTGTGGNSPLHF
TRBV19	14	TRBJ1-5	-	-	TGTGCCAGTAGTCTCCTCGGAACAGGTTTAGCCCAGCATTTT	CASSLLGTGLAQHF
TRBV11-1	14	TRBJ2-7	-	-	TGTGCCAGCAGCTCGCCAGGTGGTATGTACGAGCAGTACTTC	CASSSPGGMYEQYF
TRBV4-3	12	TRBJ1-1	-	-	TGCGCCAGCAGCCAAGACAGGGAGAAAGCTTTCTTT	CASSQDREKAFF
TRBV15	14	TRBJ2-1	medium-sized	-	TGTGCCACCAGCAGCCGGAGGGACTACAATGAGCAGTTCTTC	CATSSRRDYNEQFF
TRBV4-1	16	TRBJ1-6	-	-	TGCGCCAGCAGCTCAGCCGGGGGATCCTATAATTCACCCCTCCACTTT	CASSSAGGSYNSPLHF